This TCR beta chain was identified during a study of blood T cell repertoires in COVID-19 (dated by TCRdb to 2018 to 2021). Turning to the overall study: Samples covering the acute and convalescent phases of COVID-19 were provided by collaborators in the United States, Italy and Spain. Where available, HLA class I and class II types were obtained from metadata supplied by the sample provider rather than from assay-based typing. Nearly every sample came with metadata listing a de-identified subject ID, COVID-19 status, age in years and sex. Deeply sampled blood TCRbeta repertoires from subjects exposed to, actively infected with, or recovered from COVID-19 were included in the dataset. The repertoires were released in a freely available public database meant as a resource for research on the immune response to SARS-CoV-2. The samples were drawn from two sources: the first 160 participants of the ongoing ImmuneRACE study, and 1,000 to 1,500 subjects contributed by 6 global collaborators. The material from the prospective study consisted of cDNA or gDNA derived from T cells, B-cell-depleted T cells, or PBMCs. Paper-wide results and their limitations: How much clinical and demographic metadata was included differed by source and by participant, and the metadata was provided uncurated.

Relative to germline, V is missing 6 bases and J is missing 5 bases, with 10 bases of the junction outside any gene match. Looking up the germline V gene yields CDR1 MNHEY and CDR2 SVGAGI. Its CDR3 holds 15 amino acids, cysteine through phenylalanine. The CDR3 DNA has 45 bases and is translated from base 1. To note about this clone: The target of this receptor is not known. Base qualities are not at hand, and no much larger clone is one base apart.

Each collaborating institution followed its own protocols to collect whole blood in K2EDTA tubes. Collaborator samples were shipped for TCRbeta analysis as frozen whole blood, isolated PBMCs, or DNA extracted from either sample type. TCRbeta CDR3 regions were amplified from genomic DNA using the immunoSEQ Assay, a bias-controlled multiplex PCR. As for the original processing: Within the assay, amplification of reference gene primers was used to estimate how many nucleated cells each sample contained. Sequence reads were collapsed and filtered to measure the absolute abundance of every unique TCRbeta CDR3 rearrangement. For each sample, productive Simpson clonality was calculated by taking the square root of Simpson's diversity index across productive rearrangements. Here the immuneACCESS table is served through TCRdb, limited to in-frame sequences with V and J called. Missing clones are a known gap in these copies; in checked studies unresolved V genes cover under half, and the rest lacks a known reason. V and J calls and clone size are given by that table; D and trimming were obtained from the DNA. Present in this sample are approximately 210,000 clones, around 80% of which were seen just once. The ten largest clones represent about 8.9% of the sample.

The chain is encoded by TRBV6-5 joined to TRBJ2-3; 8 bases in between match TRBD2. Source material: peripheral blood. The TCR comes from a woman between 50 and 59 years old with acute or convalescent COVID-19. The CDR3 protein sequence reads: CASRSMTSEGDTQYF. The nucleotide sequence reads as follows: TGTGCCAGCAGATCGATGACTAGCGAAGGAGATACGCAGTATTTT.